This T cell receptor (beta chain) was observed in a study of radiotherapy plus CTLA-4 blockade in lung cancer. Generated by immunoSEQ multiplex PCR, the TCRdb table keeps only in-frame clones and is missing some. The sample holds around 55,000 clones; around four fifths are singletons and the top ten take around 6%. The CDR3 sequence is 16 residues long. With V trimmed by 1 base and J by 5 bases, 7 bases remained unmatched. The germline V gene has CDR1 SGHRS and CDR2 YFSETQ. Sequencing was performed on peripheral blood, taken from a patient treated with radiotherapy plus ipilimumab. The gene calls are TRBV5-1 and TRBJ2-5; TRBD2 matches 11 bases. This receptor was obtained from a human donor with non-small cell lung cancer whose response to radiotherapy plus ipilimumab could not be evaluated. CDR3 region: CASSLIPSGRRETQYF. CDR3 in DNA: TGCGCCAGCAGCTTGATCCCTAGCGGGAGGAGGGAGACCCAGTACTTC.